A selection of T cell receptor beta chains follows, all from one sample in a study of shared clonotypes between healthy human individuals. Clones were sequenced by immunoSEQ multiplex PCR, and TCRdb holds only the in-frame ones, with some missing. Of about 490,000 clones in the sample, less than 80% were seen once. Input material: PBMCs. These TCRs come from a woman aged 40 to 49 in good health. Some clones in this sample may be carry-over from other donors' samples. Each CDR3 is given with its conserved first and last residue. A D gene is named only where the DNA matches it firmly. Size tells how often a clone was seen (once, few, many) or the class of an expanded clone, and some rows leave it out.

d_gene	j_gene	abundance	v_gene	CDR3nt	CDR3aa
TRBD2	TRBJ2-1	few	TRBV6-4	TGTGCCAGCAGTGACCCCCCGGGTACTGCGGGAGGGCGAAATGAGCAGTTCTTC	CASSDPPGTAGGRNEQFF
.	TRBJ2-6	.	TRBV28	TGTGCCAGTGGCGGGGAAACAGCCTCTGGGGCCAACGTCCTGACTTTC	CASGGETASGANVLTF
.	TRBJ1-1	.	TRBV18	TGTGCCAGCTCACCATTTCGGGCCGATGAAGCTTTCTTT	CASSPFRADEAFF
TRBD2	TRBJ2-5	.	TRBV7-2	TGTGCCAGCAGCTTAAAGGGACTAGCGGGAGGATTTGAGACCCAGTACTTC	CASSLKGLAGGFETQYF
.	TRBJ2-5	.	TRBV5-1	TGCGCCAGCAGCTTGCAAGGGGCGGGAGAGACCCAGTACTTC	CASSLQGAGETQYF
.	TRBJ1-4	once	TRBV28	TGTGCCAGCAGTCCCCGCTCAGGGGCCAATGAAAAACTGTTTTTT	CASSPRSGANEKLFF
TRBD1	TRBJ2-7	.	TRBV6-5	TGTGCCAGCAGTTACGACAGGGTTCCCTACGAGCAGTACTTC	CASSYDRVPYEQYF
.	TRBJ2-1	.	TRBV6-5	TGTGCCAGCAGCATATCTGAGGGGTCTTACAATGAGCAGTTCTTC	CASSISEGSYNEQFF
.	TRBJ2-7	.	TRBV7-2	TGTGCCAGCAGCCCCCCAGTCTCCTACGAGCAGTACTTC	CASSPPVSYEQYF
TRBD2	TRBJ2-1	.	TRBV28	TGTGCCAGTTCATCACTCTCTGGACTAGCGGGAGGGCCCAATGAGCAGTTCTTC	CASSSLSGLAGGPNEQFF
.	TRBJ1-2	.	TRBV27	TGTGCCAGCAGTTTATCCGGGGACGGCTACACCTTC	CASSLSGDGYTF
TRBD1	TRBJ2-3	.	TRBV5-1	TGCGCCAGCAGCTCGCTGGGACAGGGGGTAGATACGCAGTATTTT	CASSSLGQGVDTQYF
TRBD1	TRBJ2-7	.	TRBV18	TGTGCCAGCCGAGGGGGCGGCTACGAGCAGTACTTC	CASRGGGYEQYF
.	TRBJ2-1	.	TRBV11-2	TGTGCCAGCAGCCGTCAGGGTAGTATGGTCTCCTACAATGAGCAGTTCTTC	CASSRQGSMVSYNEQFF
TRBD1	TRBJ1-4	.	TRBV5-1	TGCGCCAGCAGCTCCGGGACAGTAAATAATGAAAAACTGTTTTTT	CASSSGTVNNEKLFF
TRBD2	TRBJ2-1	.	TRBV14	TGTGCCAGCAGCCATCTTAGCGGGCCCTCCTACAATGAGCAGTTCTTC	CASSHLSGPSYNEQFF
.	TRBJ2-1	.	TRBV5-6	TGTGCCAGCAGCCCTGTCCGGTCCTACAATGAGCAGTTCTTC	CASSPVRSYNEQFF